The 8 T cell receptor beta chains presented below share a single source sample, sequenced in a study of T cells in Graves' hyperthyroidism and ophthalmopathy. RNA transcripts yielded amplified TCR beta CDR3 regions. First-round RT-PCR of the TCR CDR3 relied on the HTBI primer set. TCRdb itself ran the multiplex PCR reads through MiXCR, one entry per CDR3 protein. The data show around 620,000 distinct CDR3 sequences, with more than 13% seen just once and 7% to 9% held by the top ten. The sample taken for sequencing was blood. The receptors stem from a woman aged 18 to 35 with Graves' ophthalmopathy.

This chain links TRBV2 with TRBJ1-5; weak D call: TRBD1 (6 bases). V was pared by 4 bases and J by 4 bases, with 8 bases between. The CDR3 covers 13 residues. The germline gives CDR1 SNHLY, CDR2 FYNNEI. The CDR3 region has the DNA TGTGCCAGCAGTGGGGGGCGAAATCAGCCCCAGCATTTT. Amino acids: CASSGGRNQPQHF.

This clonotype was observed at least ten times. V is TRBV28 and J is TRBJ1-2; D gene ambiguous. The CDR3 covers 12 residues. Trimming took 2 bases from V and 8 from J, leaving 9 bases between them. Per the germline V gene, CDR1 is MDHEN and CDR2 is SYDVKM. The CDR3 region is CASSLNPGGYTF. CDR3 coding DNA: TGTGCCAGCAGTTTAAATCCGGGAGGCTACACCTTC.

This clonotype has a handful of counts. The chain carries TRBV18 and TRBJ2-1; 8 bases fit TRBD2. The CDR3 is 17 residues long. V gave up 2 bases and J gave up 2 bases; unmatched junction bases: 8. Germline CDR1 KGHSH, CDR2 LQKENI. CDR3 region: CASSPTGAGGTYNEQFF. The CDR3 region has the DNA TGTGCCAGCTCACCAACGGGGGCGGGAGGAACCTACAATGAGCAGTTCTTC.

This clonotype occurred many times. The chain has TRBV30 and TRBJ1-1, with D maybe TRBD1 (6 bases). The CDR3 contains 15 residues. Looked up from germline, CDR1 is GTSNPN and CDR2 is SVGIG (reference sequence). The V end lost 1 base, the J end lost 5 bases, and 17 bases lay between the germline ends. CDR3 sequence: CAWSAPQGYGTEAFF. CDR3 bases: TGTGCCTGGAGTGCCCCGCAGGGGTACGGAACTGAAGCTTTCTTT.

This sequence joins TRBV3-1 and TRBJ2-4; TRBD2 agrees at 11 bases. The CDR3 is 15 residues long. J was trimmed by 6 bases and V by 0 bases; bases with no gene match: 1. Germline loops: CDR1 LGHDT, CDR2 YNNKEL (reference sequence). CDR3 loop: CASSQDTSGRNIQYF. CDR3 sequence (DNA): TGTGCCAGCAGCCAAGATACTAGCGGGAGAAACATTCAGTACTTC.

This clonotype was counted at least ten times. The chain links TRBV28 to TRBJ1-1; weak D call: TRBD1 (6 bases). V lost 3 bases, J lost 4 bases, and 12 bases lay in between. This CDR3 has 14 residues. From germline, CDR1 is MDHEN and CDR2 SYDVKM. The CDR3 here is CASSLYREGTEAFF. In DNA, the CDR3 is TGTGCCAGCAGTTTGTACAGGGAGGGCACTGAAGCTTTCTTT.

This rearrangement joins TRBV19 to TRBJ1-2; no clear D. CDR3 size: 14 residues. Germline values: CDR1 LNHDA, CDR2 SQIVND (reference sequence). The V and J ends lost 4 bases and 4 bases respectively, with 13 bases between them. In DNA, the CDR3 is TGTGCCAGTAGTAGGTCGAGGGAGACCTATGGCTACACCTTC. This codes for CASSRSRETYGYTF.

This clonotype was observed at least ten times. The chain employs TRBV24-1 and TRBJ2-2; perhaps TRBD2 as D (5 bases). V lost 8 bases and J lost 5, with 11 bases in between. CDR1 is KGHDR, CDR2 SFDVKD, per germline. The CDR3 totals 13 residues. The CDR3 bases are TGTGCCACCATGGTGTCGGGGACCGGGGAGCTGTTTTTT. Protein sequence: CATMVSGTGELFF.